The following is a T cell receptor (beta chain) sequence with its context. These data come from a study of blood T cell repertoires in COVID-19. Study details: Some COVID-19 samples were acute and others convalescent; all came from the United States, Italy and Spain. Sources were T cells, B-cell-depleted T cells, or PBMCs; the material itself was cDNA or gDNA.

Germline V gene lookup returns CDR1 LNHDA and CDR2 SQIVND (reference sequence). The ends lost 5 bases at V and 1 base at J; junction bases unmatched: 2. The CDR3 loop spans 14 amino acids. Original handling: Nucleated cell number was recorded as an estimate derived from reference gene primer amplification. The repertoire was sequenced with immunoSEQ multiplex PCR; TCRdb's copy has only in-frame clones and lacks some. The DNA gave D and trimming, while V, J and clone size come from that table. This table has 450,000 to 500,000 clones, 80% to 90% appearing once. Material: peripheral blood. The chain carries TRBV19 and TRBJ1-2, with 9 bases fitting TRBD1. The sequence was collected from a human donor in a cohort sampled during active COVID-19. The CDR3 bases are TGTGCCAGTAGTCCGGGACAGGGTAACTATGGCTACACCTTC. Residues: CASSPGQGNYGYTF.